These 28 T cell receptor beta chains were all obtained from the same sample, sequenced in a study of T-cell reconstitution after alpha-beta-depleted transplantation in children. Unique molecular identifiers were built into the TCRbeta library. In TCRdb, the PCR reads were re-called with MiXCR into one record per CDR3 protein. The sample lists 200,000 to 250,000 distinct CDR3 sequences; around 25% were seen once. The sample here was PBMCs, taken before TCRalphabeta/CD19-depleted stem cell transplant. Every receptor here comes from a girl aged 2 to 9 with Fanconi anemia, due to receive a stem cell transplant.

This clonotype was picked up many times. The chain carries TRBV15 and TRBJ1-2; D gene ambiguous. Trimming pared 4 bases from V and 7 bases from J, leaving 10 bases between. The CDR3 extends over 12 amino acids. Germline V lookup: CDR1 LNHNV, CDR2 YYDKDF (reference sequence). CDR3 region: CATSTLEGGYTF. In DNA, the CDR3 is TGTGCCACCAGCACTTTGGAGGGTGGCTACACCTTC.

The rearrangement links TRBV6-5 to TRBJ2-2, with D possibly being TRBD2 (6 bases). Germline-derived CDR1 and CDR2 are MNHEY and SVGAGI. V lost 0 bases and J lost 4, with 12 bases in between. The CDR3 covers 16 residues. CDR3 bases: TGTGCCAGCAGTTACTCGGCCTGGAGGGGCACCGGGGAGCTGTTTTTT. Translated, it gives CASSYSAWRGTGELFF.

This clonotype has ten or more counts. This chain connects TRBV7-2 to TRBJ2-7, with 9 bases that match TRBD2. V was clipped by 3 bases and J by 2 bases; unmatched bases: 2. The germline V gene encodes CDR1 SGHTA and CDR2 FQGNSA. This CDR3 has 14 residues. The CDR3 nucleotides read TGTGCCAGCAGCTTTAGCGGGGGAACCTACGAGCAGTACTTC. This gives the protein CASSFSGGTYEQYF.

In DNA form, the CDR3 reads TGCAGCGTTTACGACACGTACGAGCAGTACTTC. Protein: CSVYDTYEQYF. This chain links TRBV29-1 with TRBJ2-7, with D uncertain. Germline V gives CDR1 SQVTM, CDR2 ANQGSEA. CDR3 length: 11 amino acids. The V and J ends lost 5 bases and 4 bases respectively, with 9 bases between them.

This clonotype was recorded many times. The chain couples TRBV10-3 to TRBJ2-7; tentative D call: TRBD1 (5 bases). The ends were cut back, 0 bases at V and 6 bases at J, with 6 bases in the middle. The CDR3 loop spans 12 amino acids. CDR1 and CDR2 (germline): ENHRY, SYGVKD. The CDR3 reads CAISESGVEQYF. The CDR3 DNA is TGTGCCATCAGTGAGTCAGGGGTCGAGCAGTACTTC.

This clonotype was recorded many times. The rearrangement joins TRBV29-1 to TRBJ1-1; 7 bases match TRBD1. The CDR3 is made up of 13 amino acids. Losses at the gene ends were 6 bases for V and 5 bases for J; bases not matched to a gene: 9. Germline V gene lookup returns CDR1 SQVTM and CDR2 ANQGSEA. CDR3 region: CSVGGQWVTEAFF. The CDR3 DNA reads TGCAGCGTAGGGGGACAGTGGGTGACTGAAGCTTTCTTT.

V and J are TRBV4-1 and TRBJ2-7; weak D call: TRBD2 (6 bases). The CDR3 length is 16 residues. V lost 1 base, J lost 2 bases, and 15 bases lay in between. Germline V CDR1 and CDR2: MGHRA, YSYEKL. CDR3 protein: CASSQGSGPLTYEQYF. The CDR3 DNA is TGCGCCAGCAGCCAAGGTAGCGGCCCACTCACCTACGAGCAGTACTTC.

This clonotype was recorded a few times. V usage is TRBV5-1 and J usage is TRBJ2-3; D remains unclear. V shed 4 bases and J shed 0 bases, with 15 bases lying between them. The CDR3 is 16 amino acids. Germline V lookup: CDR1 SGHRS, CDR2 YFSETQ. CDR3 sequence: CASSAYSASSTDTQYF. The CDR3 DNA is TGCGCCAGCAGCGCCTATTCAGCGTCTAGCACAGATACGCAGTATTTT.

This clonotype was recorded a few times. V is TRBV29-1 and J is TRBJ2-1, with D possibly called TRBD1 or TRBD2 (5 bases each). Trimming took 1 base from V and 10 from J, leaving 11 bases between them. Germline assignment: CDR1 SQVTM and CDR2 ANQGSEA. The CDR3 loop spans 12 amino acids. The CDR3 region has the DNA TGCAGCGTTGAAGGGGGACCTGGGGAGCAGTTCTTC. Translating gives CSVEGGPGEQFF.

This clonotype was observed at least ten times. The chain has TRBV20-1 and TRBJ1-1; TRBD1 might be the D (5 bases). Germline V CDR1 and CDR2: DFQATT, SNEGSKA (reference sequence). Trimming took 1 base from V and 0 from J, leaving 6 bases between them. There are 13 residues in the CDR3. The CDR3 protein is CSARGGVNTEAFF. CDR3 DNA: TGCAGTGCTAGAGGAGGGGTGAACACTGAAGCTTTCTTT.

This clonotype was seen a handful of times. The V gene is TRBV6-1, the J gene TRBJ2-1, with 12 bases matching TRBD2. After removal of 4 bases from V and 7 bases from J, the junction contained 5 bases not matched to a gene. Germline V gives CDR1 MNHNS, CDR2 SASEGT. The CDR3 covers 15 residues. The CDR3 loop is CASSGLAGEGNEQFF. CDR3 coding DNA: TGTGCCAGCAGTGGACTAGCGGGAGAAGGAAATGAGCAGTTCTTC.

The CDR3 coding sequence is TGTGCCAGCAGTTTCTATAGAGGACTAGCGGGGGTTGAGACCCAGTACTTC. Its protein product is CASSFYRGLAGVETQYF. The rearrangement uses TRBV28 and TRBJ2-5; 13 bases are a match to TRBD2. The trim removed 3 bases at V and 5 bases at J, leaving 9 bases unmatched. Germline lookup yields CDR1 MDHEN and CDR2 SYDVKM. The CDR3 has 17 amino acids. Based on the CDR3 plus reference TRBV28 and TRBJ2-5, the full variable domain is DVKVTQSSRYLVKRTGEKVFLECVQDMDHENMFWYRQDPGLGLRLIYFSYDVKMKEKGDIPEGYSVSREKKERFSLILESASTNQTSMYLCASSFYRGLAGVETQYFGPGTRLLVL.

The V call is TRBV29-1, the J call TRBJ2-3, with TRBD2 identical over 9 bases. The V gene's germline CDR1 is SQVTM and CDR2 ANQGSEA. The length of the CDR3 is 13 residues. J gave up 4 bases and V 6 bases, and 5 bases lay outside the gene matches. The CDR3 spells CSVDSGSPDTQYF. Written as DNA, the CDR3 is TGCAGCGTAGATAGCGGGAGCCCAGATACGCAGTATTTT.

The sample holds a few counts of this clonotype. The chain couples TRBV7-9 to TRBJ2-1; a weak D match, TRBD1 (5 bases). The ends were cut back, 3 bases at V and 5 bases at J, with 8 bases in the middle. CDR1 SEHNR and CDR2 FQNEAQ come from the germline V gene (reference sequence). The CDR3 has 13 amino acids. The CDR3 region is CASSLTENNEQFF. For the CDR3, the DNA is TGTGCCAGCAGCTTGACAGAGAACAATGAGCAGTTCTTC.

In this sample, this clonotype turned up many times. The chain employs TRBV12-3 or TRBV12-4 and TRBJ2-7, with D possibly being TRBD2 (6 bases). Trimming removed 6 bases at V and 6 bases at J, with 21 bases between. The CDR3 consists of 15 residues. The CDR3 loop reads CASSTETSPLGEQYF. The CDR3 nucleotides read TGTGCCAGCAGCACTGAGACTAGTCCTTTGGGCGAGCAGTACTTC.

The table lists this clonotype with a few counts. J is TRBJ2-1 and V is TRBV5-1; 10 bases are shared with TRBD2. The CDR3 covers 16 residues. The trim removed 1 base at V and 7 bases at J, leaving 8 bases unmatched. The V gene's germline CDR1 is SGHRS and CDR2 YFSETQ. CDR3 in DNA: TGCGCCAGCAGCTTGCTAGCGGGAGCGTCGACTAATGAGCAGTTCTTC. It translates to CASSLLAGASTNEQFF.

There are many counts of this clonotype. This chain links TRBV5-1 with TRBJ1-1; D might be TRBD1 (6 bases). The germline gives CDR1 SGHRS, CDR2 YFSETQ. Trimming left V 5 bases short and J 4 bases short, with 21 bases between. This CDR3 comprises 16 residues. CDR3 DNA sequence: TGCGCCAGCAGGATGCTAGCGGGGGCGCTGGGCACTGAAGCTTTCTTT. This translates into CASRMLAGALGTEAFF.

V usage is TRBV5-1 and J usage is TRBJ2-5, with 8 bases fitting TRBD2. The ends lost 1 base at V and 2 bases at J; junction bases unmatched: 7. Germline V gives CDR1 SGHRS, CDR2 YFSETQ. This CDR3 contains 16 residues. This CDR3 is CASSLIVAGGQETQYF. The CDR3 DNA follows: TGCGCCAGCAGCTTGATCGTCGCGGGGGGACAAGAGACCCAGTACTTC.

The chain is built from TRBV29-1 and TRBJ2-2; TRBD1 aligns across 8 bases. Unmatched junction bases numbered 2, after V lost 5 bases and J lost 0 bases. The germline V gene encodes CDR1 SQVTM and CDR2 ANQGSEA. The CDR3 sequence is 14 residues long. The CDR3 sequence is CSVLQGANTGELFF. In DNA form, the CDR3 reads TGCAGCGTTTTACAGGGGGCGAACACCGGGGAGCTGTTTTTT.

This clonotype has only one observation. A read error is possible here, since a much larger clone lies one base away. CDR3 in amino acids: CDSSLGGTGNTIYF. As DNA, the CDR3 is TGTGACAGCAGTTTAGGGGGGACTGGAAACACCATATATTTT. The chain links TRBV12-3 or TRBV12-4 to TRBJ1-3; D might be TRBD1 (6 bases). The CDR3 covers 14 residues.

This clonotype was detected only a few times. The J gene is TRBJ2-1, the V gene TRBV20-1; 7 positions match TRBD2. Germline CDR1 is DFQATT and CDR2 is SNEGSKA (reference sequence). V shed 3 bases and J 5 bases; nucleotides not matched to a gene: 7. The CDR3 is 14 residues long. CDR3 DNA: TGCAGTGCTAGTCGCGGCGGGGGACACAATGAGCAGTTCTTC. Encoded protein: CSASRGGGHNEQFF.

This chain joins TRBV6-6 and TRBJ1-5; D call uncertain. The CDR3 loop spans 13 amino acids. In germline, CDR1 is MNHNY, CDR2 SVGAGI (reference sequence). The V and J ends lost 0 bases and 5 bases respectively, with 5 bases between them. CDR3 bases: TGTGCCAGCAGTTACTCGAATCATCAGCCCCAGCATTTT. This translates into CASSYSNHQPQHF.

The chain joins TRBV29-1 to TRBJ2-1; a weak D match, TRBD2 (6 bases). The CDR3 loop spans 14 amino acids. Looked up from germline, CDR1 is SQVTM and CDR2 is ANQGSEA. Trimming cost V 1 base and J 9 bases, with 16 bases left between them. CDR3 protein: CSVEGGVDHSEQFF. In nucleotides, the CDR3 is TGCAGCGTTGAAGGCGGGGTGGACCACAGTGAGCAGTTCTTC.

This clonotype was counted between two and nine times. The chain is built from TRBV11-3 and TRBJ2-7; 10 positions match TRBD1. Germline V CDR1 and CDR2: SGHNT, YENEEA. The CDR3 spans 15 residues. V lost 0 bases and J lost 5; bases outside the gene matches: 4. Here the CDR3 DNA reads TGTGCCAGCAGCTTAGACGGGACAGGGGAACACGAGCAGTACTTC. The encoded protein is CASSLDGTGEHEQYF.

This chain joins TRBV2 and TRBJ2-1; perhaps TRBD1 as D (5 bases). V was trimmed by 2 bases and J by 8 bases, leaving 13 bases between them. The CDR3 extends over 14 amino acids. Germline V gene sequence: CDR1 SNHLY, CDR2 FYNNEI. The CDR3 protein is CASSEQGRRDEQFF. The CDR3 region has the DNA TGTGCCAGCAGTGAACAGGGCAGACGGGATGAGCAGTTCTTC. Full variable domain (missing parts from reference TRBV2 and TRBJ2-1): EPEVTQTPSHQVTQMGQEVILRCVPISNHLYFYWYRQILGQKVEFLVSFYNNEISEKSEIFDDQFSVERPDGSNFTLKIRSTKLEDSAMYFCASSEQGRRDEQFFGPGTRLTVL.

V is TRBV23-1 and J is TRBJ2-3; 7 bases line up with TRBD1. TRBV23-1 is identified as an open reading frame with a role that is uncertain. V lost 0 bases to trimming and J lost 1 base; unmatched junction nucleotides: 7. CDR3 length: 17 residues. In DNA, the CDR3 is TGCGCCAGCAGTCAATCCTGTCCGACAGGGCGCACAGATACGCAGTATTTT. It translates to CASSQSCPTGRTDTQYF.

This clonotype was observed a few times. The V call is TRBV5-1, the J call TRBJ2-7, with 14 bases identical to TRBD2. The J segment lost 3 bases and the V segment lost 0 bases, leaving 8 bases of the junction unmatched. This CDR3 comprises 18 residues. CDR1 SGHRS and CDR2 YFSETQ come from the germline V gene. CDR3 coding DNA: TGCGCCAGCAGCTTGGTGACTAGCGGGAGGGCCATTCACTACGAGCAGTACTTC. Protein: CASSLVTSGRAIHYEQYF.

This clonotype was found many times. The rearrangement links TRBV12-3 or TRBV12-4 to TRBJ1-2; 8 bases match TRBD1. V shed 2 bases and J 8 bases; nucleotides not matched to a gene: 10. CDR3 size: 15 residues. For the CDR3, the DNA is TGTGCCAGCAGTTTACTTCCGGACAGGGACCACGGCTACACCTTC. Its translation is CASSLLPDRDHGYTF.